A selection of T cell receptor beta chains follows, all from one sample in a study of beta chain features in type 1 diabetes. TCRdb's copy holds only in-frame clones and misses some; the assay was immunoSEQ multiplex PCR. The table has hundreds of thousands of clones, around 15% seen once. The sample comprised naive CD4+ T cells from blood. The receptors come from a man younger than 30 with type 1 diabetes. CDR3s include the opening cysteine and the closing phenylalanine or tryptophan. Part of the rows lack a size; the others show once, few, many or a class for expanded clones.

V gene: TRBV7-9
clone size: few
CDR3 protein: CATVDRGPLYTEAFF

V gene: TRBV6-5
clone size: few
CDR3 protein: CASSSPGTRVSYEQYF

V gene: TRBV21-1
clone size: .
CDR3 protein: CASSFWAGCQPQHF

V gene: TRBV6-5
clone size: few
CDR3 protein: CASSYSRGANVLTF

V gene: TRBV20-1
clone size: .
CDR3 protein: CSASMNTEAFF

V gene: TRBV11-1
clone size: few
CDR3 protein: CASSWQATDEQYF

V gene: TRBV6-1
clone size: .
CDR3 protein: CASSVSTHRAYEQYF

V gene: TRBV5-4
clone size: few
CDR3 protein: CASSLEVGRNTEAFF

V gene: TRBV29-1
clone size: few
CDR3 protein: CSVYPGQVTKTEAFF

V gene: TRBV5-1
clone size: few
CDR3 protein: CASSLLGQGINEQYF

V gene: TRBV28
clone size: few
CDR3 protein: CASRSDREWQPQHF

V gene: TRBV6-5
clone size: .
CDR3 protein: CASSKRDRAEALHF

V gene: TRBV4-3
clone size: few
CDR3 protein: CASSQTGQGRYEQYF

V gene: TRBV5-1
clone size: .
CDR3 protein: CASSLLAGAVGHEQFF

V gene: TRBV30
clone size: few
CDR3 protein: CAWSVLDSNQPQHF

V gene: TRBV2
clone size: few
CDR3 protein: CASSFLLAGGLNEQFF

V gene: TRBV14
clone size: many
CDR3 protein: CASSQHETQYF

V gene: TRBV14
clone size: few
CDR3 protein: CASSWGERWSSYNEQFF

V gene: TRBV12-5
clone size: few
CDR3 protein: CASGLTTLGQYF

V gene: TRBV30
clone size: .
CDR3 protein: CAWSGLGGLGVQPQHF

V gene: TRBV9
clone size: .
CDR3 protein: CASSARPSRANVLTF

V gene: TRBV2
clone size: .
CDR3 protein: CASNPTGDTQYF

V gene: TRBV5-8
clone size: .
CDR3 protein: CASSLENRGFDEQYF

V gene: TRBV19
clone size: .
CDR3 protein: CASSPNSGPGELFF

V gene: TRBV6-5
clone size: .
CDR3 protein: CASSYSDRVNGYTF

V gene: TRBV7-2
clone size: .
CDR3 protein: CASSWTSQPGELFF

V gene: TRBV9
clone size: .
CDR3 protein: CASSVGLAADTQYF

V gene: TRBV5-1
clone size: .
CDR3 protein: CASSLGTGVSYEQYF

V gene: TRBV5-6
clone size: .
CDR3 protein: CASSGQGNTEAFF

V gene: TRBV29-1
clone size: few
CDR3 protein: CSALHGNTEAFF

V gene: TRBV2
clone size: .
CDR3 protein: CASSESTVGGETQYF

V gene: TRBV30
clone size: .
CDR3 protein: CAWSVIRSSYNEQFF

V gene: TRBV4-1
clone size: .
CDR3 protein: CASSQGDSLTEKLFF

V gene: TRBV29-1
clone size: .
CDR3 protein: CSVDGGGYTF

V gene: TRBV18
clone size: .
CDR3 protein: CASSPYTDTQYF

V gene: TRBV9
clone size: .
CDR3 protein: CASSATSGNYNEQFF

V gene: TRBV9
clone size: few
CDR3 protein: CASSVGSVAYEQYF

V gene: TRBV6-5
clone size: .
CDR3 protein: CASSYGDRSWDGYTF

V gene: TRBV5-4
clone size: few
CDR3 protein: CASTRDSTEAFF

V gene: TRBV29-1
clone size: few
CDR3 protein: CSVERDRAYNEQFF

V gene: TRBV29-1
clone size: .
CDR3 protein: CSVDSGGLQETQYF

V gene: TRBV5-1
clone size: .
CDR3 protein: CASSLSGGYTEAFF

V gene: TRBV29-1
clone size: few
CDR3 protein: CSVGTGSSANYGYTF

V gene: TRBV7-9
clone size: .
CDR3 protein: CASSYHLDRTNEQFF

V gene: TRBV27
clone size: .
CDR3 protein: CASTLRTGTYEQYF

V gene: TRBV29-1
clone size: few
CDR3 protein: CSVEGIRGGSYEQYF

V gene: TRBV5-1
clone size: .
CDR3 protein: CASSLGVQGYEQYF

V gene: TRBV5-4
clone size: .
CDR3 protein: CASSSQQVNEQFF

V gene: TRBV7-8
clone size: .
CDR3 protein: CASSLGDGPYEQYF

V gene: TRBV7-9
clone size: .
CDR3 protein: CASSLERTGDEQYF

V gene: TRBV23-1
clone size: .
CDR3 protein: CASSRQGKHSDNEQYF

V gene: TRBV25-1
clone size: .
CDR3 protein: CASRRGGSSYNEQFF

V gene: TRBV6-6
clone size: few
CDR3 protein: CASSLLQTATEAFF

V gene: TRBV29-1
clone size: .
CDR3 protein: CSVGLGSAGTDTQYF